One sample yielded the 24 T cell receptor beta chains listed below, sequenced in a study of T cell repertoires in cytomegalovirus infection. One entry per CDR3 protein, called by TCRdb with MiXCR from the reads. Here the sample spans around 210,000 distinct CDR3 sequences, 6.5% being singletons. Material for sequencing was PBMCs. The source is a human donor in good health (CMV status not recorded). Some clones in this sample may be carry-over from other donors' samples.

This clonotype was seen only a few times. The chain couples TRBV6-2 or TRBV6-3 to TRBJ1-5; 7 bases are shared with TRBD1. V dropped 7 bases and J dropped 4; count of bases not matched to a gene: 1. The germline V gene encodes CDR1 MNHEY and CDR2 SVGEGT. The CDR3 is 12 residues long. In nucleotides, the CDR3 is TGTGCCAGCAAGACAGGGAATCAGCCCCAGCATTTT. Residues: CASKTGNQPQHF.

In this sample, this clonotype turned up many times. CDR3 sequence reads: CASSRTNTGMGDIQYF. The CDR3 DNA reads as TGTGCCAGCAGTAGAACAAATACAGGGATGGGGGACATTCAGTACTTC. The chain has TRBV2 and TRBJ2-4, with D tentatively TRBD1 (6 bases). Trimming removed 5 bases from V and 8 bases from J, with 22 bases in between. Germline V gene lookup returns CDR1 SNHLY and CDR2 FYNNEI. This CDR3 is 16 amino acids long.

This sequence joins TRBV10-3 and TRBJ1-1; 9 bases agree with TRBD1. CDR1 ENHRY and CDR2 SYGVKD come from the germline V gene. The CDR3 is 17 amino acids. V lost 0 bases to trimming and J lost 3 bases; unmatched junction nucleotides: 8. DNA for the CDR3: TGTGCCATCAGTGAGTCGAATACGGGACAGGGATACACTGAAGCTTTCTTT. Amino acids: CAISESNTGQGYTEAFF.

This clonotype was seen repeatedly, ten times or more. The gene calls are TRBV20-1 and TRBJ2-3; perhaps TRBD1 as D (5 bases). The CDR3 runs to 12 residues. Germline V lookup: CDR1 DFQATT, CDR2 SNEGSKA (reference sequence). Deletions cut 1 base from V and 6 bases from J, with 8 bases between. The CDR3 sequence: CSARATDDTQYF. The CDR3 bases are TGCAGTGCTAGAGCGACAGACGATACGCAGTATTTT.

This clonotype was seen repeatedly, ten times or more. The CDR3 loop reads CSVEAENYGYTF. The CDR3 DNA is TGCAGCGTTGAAGCTGAGAACTATGGCTACACCTTC. The chain carries TRBV29-1 and TRBJ1-2, with D hard to call. This CDR3 has 12 residues. The V and J ends lost 1 base and 2 bases respectively, with 5 bases between them. Germline-derived CDR1 and CDR2 are SQVTM and ANQGSEA.

The table lists this clonotype with many counts. This chain uses TRBV6-4 with TRBJ2-2; D is possibly TRBD1 (6 bases). The germline CDR1 and CDR2 sequences are MRHNA and SNTAGT. Trimming left V 4 bases short and J 3 bases short, with 9 bases between. This CDR3 region has 14 residues. The DNA of the CDR3 is TGTGCCAGCAGTGCCAAGGGGGACACCGGGGAGCTGTTTTTT. Amino acid sequence: CASSAKGDTGELFF.

This clonotype was detected many times. The chain employs TRBV10-3 and TRBJ1-1; 9 bases map to TRBD1. The CDR3 is made up of 13 amino acids. Trimming took 2 bases from V and 7 from J; bases not matched to a gene: 2. From germline, CDR1 is ENHRY and CDR2 SYGVKD. This CDR3 is CAISETGGIEAFF. In DNA form, the CDR3 reads TGTGCCATCAGTGAGACAGGGGGCATTGAAGCTTTCTTT.

The chain is built from TRBV7-6 and TRBJ2-7; the D is unclear. V was shortened by 5 bases and J by 5 bases, with 13 bases between the two germline ends. The germline V gene has CDR1 SGHVS and CDR2 FNYEAQ. The CDR3 sequence is 13 residues long. Here the CDR3 reads CASSLSSYDEQYF. CDR3 DNA: TGTGCCAGCAGCCTGAGTAGCTACGACGAGCAGTACTTC.

The table lists this clonotype with many counts. The chain recombines TRBV6-2 or TRBV6-3 with TRBJ2-1, with D possibly TRBD1 on 6 matching bases. The germline V and J ends were trimmed by 6 bases and 7 bases, with 19 bases remaining between them. Germline V gives CDR1 MNHEY, CDR2 SVGEGT. The CDR3 spans 15 residues. The CDR3 region is CASRETGRYMNEQFF. The CDR3 DNA follows: TGTGCCAGCAGGGAGACAGGTCGGTACATGAATGAGCAGTTCTTC.

This clonotype has more than one count but fewer than ten. V usage is TRBV9 and J usage is TRBJ2-1; 9 bases are a match to TRBD2. Germline V gene sequence: CDR1 SGDLS, CDR2 YYNGEE. Losses at the gene ends were 0 bases for V and 4 bases for J; bases not matched to a gene: 8. This CDR3 is built from 17 residues. CDR3 protein: CASSVDISGGSYNEQFF. DNA of the CDR3: TGTGCCAGCAGCGTAGATATCAGCGGGGGGTCATACAATGAGCAGTTCTTC.

This clonotype was found many times. V and J are TRBV7-2 and TRBJ1-6; TRBD1 might be the D (6 bases). Trimming left V 1 base short and J 12 bases short, with 16 bases between. Per the germline V gene, CDR1 is SGHTA and CDR2 is FQGNSA. This CDR3 has 15 residues. The CDR3 DNA follows: TGTGCCAGCAGCTTAGATTTCGACAGGACAGAACCCCTCCACTTT. As protein: CASSLDFDRTEPLHF.

This clonotype was seen at least ten times. The chain couples TRBV6-2 or TRBV6-3 to TRBJ2-1; D unclear. Germline-derived CDR1 and CDR2 are MNHEY and SVGEGT. This CDR3 contains 13 residues. With 0 bases removed from V and 7 bases from J, the gap between germline ends came to 7 bases. The CDR3 spells CASSYSVRNEQFF. As DNA, the CDR3 is TGTGCCAGCAGTTACTCTGTTCGGAATGAGCAGTTCTTC.

This clonotype was observed many times. The gene calls are TRBV7-2 and TRBJ1-5; 9 bases line up with TRBD1. Germline V gene sequence: CDR1 SGHTA, CDR2 FQGNSA. Trimming cost V 6 bases and J 9 bases; bases outside gene matches: 9. The CDR3 runs 14 residues. CDR3 sequence: CASRKGQGVWPQHF. The CDR3 DNA sequence: TGTGCCAGCAGGAAGGGACAGGGTGTCTGGCCCCAGCATTTT.

This clonotype has a count of ten or more. V is TRBV19 and J is TRBJ2-3; a possible D gene is TRBD2 (5 bases). Trimming pared 0 bases from V and 5 bases from J, leaving 6 bases between. Germline V lookup: CDR1 LNHDA, CDR2 SQIVND (reference sequence). The CDR3 covers 13 residues. The CDR3 coding sequence is TGTGCCAGTAGTATAGAGAGGGAAGATACGCAGTATTTT. This sequence encodes CASSIEREDTQYF.

At least ten counts were recorded for this clonotype. The genes are TRBV29-1 and TRBJ2-7, with TRBD1 matching 10 bases. Germline V gives CDR1 SQVTM, CDR2 ANQGSEA. This CDR3 is built from 13 residues. The ends lost 6 bases at V and 4 bases at J; junction bases unmatched: 6. The CDR3 nucleotides read TGCAGCGTATCCGGGACAGGGGAGTACGAGCAGTACTTC. Its translation is CSVSGTGEYEQYF.

This clonotype was picked up many times. This rearrangement joins TRBV30 to TRBJ1-1; 7 bases map to TRBD1. With 4 bases clipped from V and 1 base from J, the junction kept 6 bases outside the gene matches. The germline CDR1 and CDR2 sequences are GTSNPN and SVGIG (reference sequence). CDR3 length equals 14 residues. The CDR3 loop is CAWKVAGGNTEAFF. As DNA, the CDR3 is TGTGCCTGGAAGGTCGCAGGGGGGAACACTGAAGCTTTCTTT.

The CDR3 region is CASSWGNRKSSYNSPLHF. Written as DNA, the CDR3 is TGTGCCAGCAGTTGGGGGAACAGAAAAAGCTCCTATAATTCACCCCTCCACTTT. The V gene is TRBV28, the J gene TRBJ1-6; weak D call: TRBD1 (5 bases). CDR3 length equals 18 residues. V dropped 4 bases and J dropped 0 bases, with 16 bases sitting between them. Germline CDR1 MDHEN, CDR2 SYDVKM. The entire variable domain, with the rest obtained from reference TRBV28 and TRBJ1-6, is as follows: DVKVTQSSRYLVKRTGEKVFLECVQDMDHENMFWYRQDPGLGLRLIYFSYDVKMKEKGDIPEGYSVSREKKERFSLILESASTNQTSMYLCASSWGNRKSSYNSPLHFGNGTRLTVT.

The table lists this clonotype with many counts. The V call is TRBV2, the J call TRBJ1-2; D is perhaps TRBD1 (5 bases). The CDR3 spans 18 residues. Trimming stripped 1 base from V and 0 bases from J, with 18 bases between. Germline V gene lookup returns CDR1 SNHLY and CDR2 FYNNEI. In DNA form, the CDR3 reads TGTGCCAGCAGTGAAGGAGGCCCATACAGGCCTTCTAACTATGGCTACACCTTC. This translates into CASSEGGPYRPSNYGYTF.

The sample holds many counts of this clonotype. This chain links TRBV7-9 with TRBJ2-3, with a weak D call TRBD2 (6 bases). The CDR3 contains 14 residues. V was pared by 5 bases and J by 4 bases, with 13 bases between. Germline CDR1 is SEHNR and CDR2 is FQNEAQ (reference sequence). CDR3 loop: CASSRSGFPDTQYF. CDR3 nucleotide sequence: TGTGCCAGCAGCCGGAGCGGGTTCCCAGATACGCAGTATTTT. Full variable domain (remainder filled in from reference TRBV7-9 and TRBJ2-3): DTGVSQNPRHKITKRGQNVTFRCDPISEHNRLYWYRQTLGQGPEFLTYFQNEAQLEKSRLLSDRFSAERPKGSFSTLEIQRTEQGDSAMYLCASSRSGFPDTQYFGPGTRLTVL.

This clonotype was seen repeatedly, ten times or more. The chain employs TRBV5-8 and TRBJ2-3; D ambiguous. Germline V gene sequence: CDR1 SGHTS, CDR2 YDEGEE. V was shortened by 3 bases and J by 4 bases, with 6 bases between the two germline ends. CDR3 length equals 12 residues. Here the CDR3 reads CASSYDSDTQYF. The CDR3 bases are TGTGCCAGCAGCTATGACTCAGATACGCAGTATTTT.

This clonotype was recorded many times. This chain uses TRBV7-9 with TRBJ2-1; 14 positions agree with TRBD2. In germline, CDR1 is SEHNR, CDR2 FQNEAQ (reference sequence). The CDR3 runs 16 residues. Trimming at V came to 3 bases and at J to 2 bases, leaving 0 bases not matched to a gene. This chain's CDR3 is CASSLGLAGAYNEQFF. DNA of the CDR3: TGTGCCAGCAGCTTGGGACTAGCGGGAGCCTACAATGAGCAGTTCTTC.

This chain uses TRBV5-1 with TRBJ2-2, with 12 bases that match TRBD1. Per germline, CDR1 SGHRS and CDR2 YFSETQ. The V segment lost 4 bases and the J segment 6 bases; nucleotides outside the gene matches: 13. The CDR3 length is 18 residues. The CDR3 is CASSGSRDRGREAGELFF. The CDR3 nucleotides read TGCGCCAGCAGCGGGAGCCGGGACAGGGGGCGTGAGGCCGGGGAGCTGTTTTTT.

This clonotype was picked up many times. V and J are TRBV7-2 and TRBJ2-2, with 7 bases lining up with TRBD2. Germline CDR1 and CDR2: SGHTA and FQGNSA. CDR3 size: 14 residues. Trimming took 1 base from V and 6 from J; bases not matched to a gene: 2. CDR3 amino acids: CASSLVLAPGELFF. As DNA, the CDR3 is TGTGCCAGCAGCTTAGTACTAGCGCCCGGGGAGCTGTTTTTT.

This clonotype was counted many times. The V and J genes are TRBV7-2 and TRBJ2-1; tentatively, D is TRBD1 or TRBD2 (5 bases each). This CDR3 has 15 residues. The germline CDR1 and CDR2 sequences are SGHTA and FQGNSA. The V gene lost 4 bases and the J gene lost 2 bases, with 12 bases spanning the gap. In nucleotides, the CDR3 is TGTGCCAGCAGCTCCCGACAGAGGGCCTACAATGAGCAGTTCTTC. It encodes CASSSRQRAYNEQFF.